Below, one T cell receptor (beta chain) is given with its context. Its matching antigen is unknown. The sample comes from a study of beta chain features in type 1 diabetes. Study results and limitations: Patients showed naive, central memory and Treg TCRB repertoires that appeared more similar than those of healthy donors. For cells with high TCR expression, cDNA sequencing could yield over-representation.

V dropped 5 bases and J dropped 3; count of bases not matched to a gene: 9. The germline gives CDR1 MNHEY, CDR2 SVGAGI. CDR3 length: 15 residues. What was sequenced were expressed TCRB transcripts, since all of the isolated RNA had been reverse transcribed. Using immunoSEQ multiplex PCR, the repertoire was profiled, and TCRdb retains in-frame clones only, with some absent. The sample holds some 150,000 clones; around a tenth are singletons and the top ten take 0.5% to 0.65%. The material sequenced was central memory CD4+ T cells from blood. J is TRBJ2-7 and V is TRBV6-5; 8 bases are a match to TRBD1. The sequence was collected from a woman aged 40 to 50 in good health. The CDR3 loop is CASSRPTGALYEQYF. CDR3 coding DNA: TGTGCCAGCAGTCGTCCGACAGGGGCTCTCTACGAGCAGTACTTC.